Below are 13 T cell receptor beta chains sequenced from a single sample in a study of blood T cell repertoires in COVID-19. Only in-frame clones appear in the TCRdb table, and some are missing; sequencing was by immunoSEQ multiplex PCR. The table lists about 260,000 clones, over 80% of them singletons. The sample was peripheral blood. The origin of the receptors is a woman in her forties who had recovered from COVID-19.

The CDR3 protein is CSVGTGGTGELFF. Written as DNA, the CDR3 is TGCAGCGTTGGGACAGGGGGCACCGGGGAGCTGTTTTTT. The V and J genes are TRBV29-1 and TRBJ2-2; the match to TRBD1 covers 10 bases. The ends lost 4 bases at V and 4 bases at J; junction bases unmatched: 0. The V gene's germline CDR1 is SQVTM and CDR2 ANQGSEA. CDR3 length: 13 residues.

The rearrangement links TRBV19 to TRBJ1-6; 9 bases match TRBD1. V was clipped by 9 bases and J by 10 bases; unmatched bases: 7. CDR1 LNHDA and CDR2 SQIVND come from the germline V gene (reference sequence). The CDR3 consists of 13 residues. The DNA for the CDR3 is TGTGCCAGCAGGGACAGGGAGGGATCACCCCTCCACTTT. It yields the protein CASRDREGSPLHF.

CDR3: CASSLGTGTGDEKLFF. The DNA of the CDR3 is TGCGCCAGCAGCTTGGGTACCGGGACAGGGGATGAAAAACTGTTTTTT. V is TRBV5-1 and J is TRBJ1-4, with 10 nucleotides matching TRBD1. J gave up 6 bases and V 0 bases, and 5 bases lay outside the gene matches. The CDR3 totals 16 residues. Germline V gives CDR1 SGHRS, CDR2 YFSETQ.

In this sample, this clone turned up once. The junction departs from germline at one end; a sequencing error may be responsible. The J gene is TRBJ1-5, the V gene TRBV15, with a tentative D call TRBD1 (5 bases). The CDR3 sequence is 14 residues long. Germline CDR1 reads LNHNV; CDR2 reads YYDKDF (reference sequence). In DNA, the CDR3 is TGTGCCACCACCCGGGGGGGTAGCCATCAGCCCCAGCATTTT. Amino acid sequence: CATTRGGSHQPQHF.

This chain connects TRBV7-9 to TRBJ2-1, with 11 bases that match TRBD1. Germline loops: CDR1 SEHNR, CDR2 FQNEAQ (reference sequence). V lost 5 bases, J lost 4 bases, and 4 bases stayed unmatched. This CDR3 spans 15 amino acids. CDR3 DNA: TGTGCCAGCAGCCCGGGACAGGGGGGTTACAATGAGCAGTTCTTC. As protein: CASSPGQGGYNEQFF.

J is TRBJ2-3 and V is TRBV2; D unresolved. The CDR3 runs 14 residues. Germline V gives CDR1 SNHLY, CDR2 FYNNEI. The V and J ends lost 8 bases and 0 bases respectively, with 12 bases between them. DNA for the CDR3: TGTGCCAGCGCGATGACAACTAGCACAGATACGCAGTATTTT. This translates into CASAMTTSTDTQYF.

The CDR3 nucleotides read TGTGCCAGCAGTGTTGACACCGATCAGCCCCAGCATTTT. Protein product: CASSVDTDQPQHF. V gene TRBV28 combines with J gene TRBJ1-5, with no clear D. The CDR3 runs to 13 residues. Trimming removed 5 bases from V and 5 bases from J, with 10 bases in between. In germline, CDR1 is MDHEN, CDR2 SYDVKM.

The chain joins TRBV19 to TRBJ2-1; 8 nucleotides line up with TRBD2. Germline lookup yields CDR1 LNHDA and CDR2 SQIVND (reference sequence). The CDR3 runs 16 residues. After removal of 5 bases from V and 9 bases from J, the junction contained 15 bases not matched to a gene. The CDR3 loop is CASSPRTSSTIGEQFF. CDR3 sequence (DNA): TGTGCCAGTAGTCCTCGGACTAGCTCCACGATCGGTGAGCAGTTCTTC.

The table lists this clone with a count of one. This chain joins TRBV4-1 and TRBJ1-2; D ambiguous. CDR1 MGHRA and CDR2 YSYEKL come from the germline V gene. The V and J ends lost 0 bases and 2 bases respectively, with 10 bases between them. This CDR3 has 15 amino acids. The CDR3 sequence is CASSQEPNTNYGYTF. CDR3 DNA sequence: TGCGCCAGCAGCCAAGAGCCGAACACCAACTATGGCTACACCTTC.

This chain joins TRBV12-3 or TRBV12-4 and TRBJ1-2; D is undetermined. The V end was cut by 4 bases, the J end by 13 bases, with 16 bases between. This CDR3 is built from 12 residues. This chain's CDR3 is CASSYNHRTTTF. DNA for the CDR3: TGTGCCAGCAGTTACAACCACCGGACTACCACCTTC.

This chain uses TRBV3-1 (or the pseudogene TRBV3-2) with TRBJ1-4, with no clear D. Trimming shortened V by 1 base and J by 8 bases, and 17 bases separated the two germline ends. Germline V CDR1 and CDR2: LGHDT, YNNKEL (reference sequence). CDR3 size: 16 residues. CDR3 bases: TGTGCCAGCAGCCAAGGATGGAGACCCGAAAGCGAAAAACTGTTTTTT. Amino acids: CASSQGWRPESEKLFF.

V usage is TRBV3-1 (or the pseudogene TRBV3-2) and J usage is TRBJ1-2; 8 bases map to TRBD1. Trimming took 7 bases from V and 4 from J; bases not matched to a gene: 2. Germline V CDR1 and CDR2: LGHDT, YNNKEL (reference sequence). This CDR3 contains 12 residues. The CDR3 region is CASTGGGYGYTF. In DNA, the CDR3 is TGTGCCAGCACAGGGGGCGGCTATGGCTACACCTTC.

This CDR3 reads CASGGQGSGTEAFF. Written as DNA, the CDR3 is TGCGCCAGCGGGGGACAGGGTTCCGGCACTGAAGCTTTCTTT. V and J are TRBV5-1 and TRBJ1-1, with 9 positions matching TRBD1. V gave up 7 bases and J gave up 4 bases; unmatched junction bases: 8. CDR1 SGHRS and CDR2 YFSETQ come from the germline V gene. CDR3 length: 14 amino acids.